Below are 11 T cell receptor beta chains sequenced from a single sample in a study of blood T cell repertoires in COVID-19. Using immunoSEQ multiplex PCR, the repertoire was profiled, and TCRdb retains in-frame clones only, with some absent. The sample lists over 15,000 clones; approximately 85% were seen once. Sequencing used peripheral blood. Receptors were obtained from a man in his 70s in a cohort sampled during active COVID-19.

The gene calls are TRBV6-6 and TRBJ2-7, with 13 nucleotides matching TRBD2. The CDR3 covers 16 residues. Germline CDR1 reads MNHNY; CDR2 reads SVGAGI (reference sequence). V dropped 5 bases and J dropped 4; count of bases not matched to a gene: 8. CDR3 nucleotide sequence: TGTGCCAGCAGTCCGACTGCGGGACTAGCGGGGTACGAGCAGTACTTC. Translation gives CASSPTAGLAGYEQYF.

The rearrangement links TRBV4-1 to TRBJ2-4; 7 nucleotides align to TRBD1. CDR1 and CDR2 (germline): MGHRA, YSYEKL. Germline trimming cut 4 bases from V and 0 bases from J; bases unmatched to any gene: 6. The CDR3 totals 16 residues. The CDR3 nucleotides are TGCGCCAGCAGCCCAGGGGACAGCCTAGCCAAAAACATTCAGTACTTC. Translation: CASSPGDSLAKNIQYF.

The rearrangement uses TRBV19 and TRBJ2-3, with 9 bases matching TRBD1. The CDR3 is 17 residues long. Germline lookup yields CDR1 LNHDA and CDR2 SQIVND (reference sequence). V was clipped by 3 bases and J by 1 base; unmatched bases: 8. CDR3 nucleotide sequence: TGTGCCAGTAGTATCCCCCCGGGACAGGGACGCACAGATACGCAGTATTTT. Translating gives CASSIPPGQGRTDTQYF.

The rearrangement uses TRBV10-1 and TRBJ2-1, with TRBD1 matching over 8 bases. The length of the CDR3 is 15 residues. The junction had 9 bases not matched to a gene; V was cut back by 5 bases and J by 6 bases. From germline, CDR1 is WNHNN and CDR2 SYGVQD (reference sequence). CDR3 residues: CASSSGQGGVNEQFF. The CDR3 DNA reads TGCGCCAGCAGTTCCGGACAGGGAGGCGTCAATGAGCAGTTCTTC.

V and J are TRBV6-4 and TRBJ2-2; a weak D match, TRBD1 (5 bases). V lost 3 bases and J 1 base, leaving 18 bases between the germline ends. CDR1 and CDR2 from the germline V gene are MRHNA and SNTAGT. The CDR3 has 18 residues. The CDR3 sequence: CASSEMGLDSLNTGELFF. In DNA form, the CDR3 reads TGTGCCAGCAGTGAGATGGGGCTAGATAGCTTGAACACCGGGGAGCTGTTTTTT.

A remark on this clone: One end of the junction fails to match germline, which may point to a read error. The rearrangement uses TRBV4-1 and TRBJ1-1; 8 nucleotides line up with TRBD1. CDR3 length equals 13 residues. Germline CDR1 MGHRA, CDR2 YSYEKL. In DNA, the CDR3 is TGCGCGAGCAGCAGGGGGCCGAACACTGAAGCTTTCTTT. Its translation is CASSRGPNTEAFF.

The rearrangement uses TRBV13 and TRBJ2-7; 10 bases fit TRBD2. CDR1 and CDR2 from the germline V gene are PRHDT and FYEKMQ (reference sequence). J lost 3 bases, V lost 1 base, and 12 bases had no gene match. This CDR3 is 18 amino acids long. The CDR3 reads CASSLDRAASGSHYEQYF. The CDR3 DNA is TGTGCCAGCAGCTTAGACAGGGCGGCTAGCGGGAGTCACTACGAGCAGTACTTC.

J is TRBJ2-4 and V is TRBV16; no clear D gene. The CDR3 has 18 residues. The ends were cut back, 2 bases at V and 0 bases at J, with 17 bases in the middle. Germline V gene data show CDR1 as KGHSY and CDR2 as FQNENV. CDR3 sequence: CASSQLNLRLLAKNIQYF. CDR3 DNA: TGTGCCAGCAGCCAACTAAACCTACGTCTGTTAGCCAAAAACATTCAGTACTTC.

V is TRBV2 and J is TRBJ2-1; 10 bases align to TRBD2. The CDR3 extends over 15 amino acids. With V trimmed by 6 bases and J by 4 bases, 6 bases remained unmatched. CDR1 and CDR2 (germline): SNHLY, FYNNEI. CDR3 bases: TGTGCCAGCAGCGAGAGCGGGAGGGCGTACAATGAGCAGTTCTTC. Its translation: CASSESGRAYNEQFF.

This clone was counted between two and nine times. V usage is TRBV2 and J usage is TRBJ1-4, with TRBD1 as a possible D gene (6 bases). This CDR3 comprises 14 residues. V was trimmed by 8 bases and J by 4 bases, leaving 14 bases between them. Germline CDR1 reads SNHLY; CDR2 reads FYNNEI. DNA of the CDR3: TGTGCCAGCTTTAACAGGGACCGTAATGAAAAACTGTTTTTT. This translates into CASFNRDRNEKLFF.

The gene calls are TRBV29-1 and TRBJ2-7, with D maybe TRBD1 (6 bases). The CDR3 is made up of 14 amino acids. V lost 5 bases and J lost 2, with 16 bases in between. Germline values: CDR1 SQVTM, CDR2 ANQGSEA. The CDR3, as DNA: TGCAGCGTTCGACAGGCCTTCTACCCCTACGAGCAGTACTTC. It codes for CSVRQAFYPYEQYF.